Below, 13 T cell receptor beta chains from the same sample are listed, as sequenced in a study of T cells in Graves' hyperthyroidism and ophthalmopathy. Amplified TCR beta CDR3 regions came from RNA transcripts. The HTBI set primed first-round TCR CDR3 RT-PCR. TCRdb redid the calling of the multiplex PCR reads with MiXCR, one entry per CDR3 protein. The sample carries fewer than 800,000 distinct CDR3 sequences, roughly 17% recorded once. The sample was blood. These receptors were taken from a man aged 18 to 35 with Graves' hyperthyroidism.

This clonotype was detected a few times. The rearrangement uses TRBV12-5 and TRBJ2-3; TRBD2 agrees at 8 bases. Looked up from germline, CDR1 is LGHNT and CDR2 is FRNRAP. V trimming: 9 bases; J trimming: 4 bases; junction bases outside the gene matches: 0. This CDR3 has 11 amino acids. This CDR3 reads CASGGADTQYF. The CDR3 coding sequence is TGTGCTAGCGGGGGGGCAGATACGCAGTATTTT.

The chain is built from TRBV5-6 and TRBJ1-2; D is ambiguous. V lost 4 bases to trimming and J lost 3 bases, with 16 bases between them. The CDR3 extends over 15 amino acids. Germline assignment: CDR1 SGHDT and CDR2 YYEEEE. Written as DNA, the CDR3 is TGTGCCAGCAGCCGCCTAGACGGTAACCACTATGGCTACACCTTC. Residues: CASSRLDGNHYGYTF.

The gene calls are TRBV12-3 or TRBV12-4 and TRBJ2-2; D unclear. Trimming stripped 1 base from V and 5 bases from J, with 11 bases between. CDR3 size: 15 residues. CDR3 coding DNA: TGTGCCAGCAGTTTAGTTCGGGTAGGGACCGGGGAGCTGTTTTTT. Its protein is CASSLVRVGTGELFF.

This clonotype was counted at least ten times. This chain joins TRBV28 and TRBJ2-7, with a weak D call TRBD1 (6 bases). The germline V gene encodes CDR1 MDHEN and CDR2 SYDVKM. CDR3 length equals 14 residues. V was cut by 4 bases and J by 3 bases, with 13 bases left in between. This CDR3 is CASSSNDRIYEQYF. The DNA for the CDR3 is TGTGCCAGCAGTTCTAACGACAGGATCTACGAGCAGTACTTC. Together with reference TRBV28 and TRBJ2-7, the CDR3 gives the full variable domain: DVKVTQSSRYLVKRTGEKVFLECVQDMDHENMFWYRQDPGLGLRLIYFSYDVKMKEKGDIPEGYSVSREKKERFSLILESASTNQTSMYLCASSSNDRIYEQYFGPGTRLTVT.

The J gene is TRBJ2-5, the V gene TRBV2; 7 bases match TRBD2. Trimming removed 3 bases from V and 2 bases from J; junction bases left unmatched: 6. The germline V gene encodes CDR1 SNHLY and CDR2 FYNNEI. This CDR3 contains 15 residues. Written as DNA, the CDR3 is TGTGCCAGCAGTGAGGGGGGGACGAGACAAGAGACCCAGTACTTC. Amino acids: CASSEGGTRQETQYF.

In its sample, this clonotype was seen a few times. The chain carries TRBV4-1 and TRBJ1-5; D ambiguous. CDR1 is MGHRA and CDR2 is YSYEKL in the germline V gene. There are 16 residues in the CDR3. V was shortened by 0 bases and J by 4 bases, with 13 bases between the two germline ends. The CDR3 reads CASSQEGGLRNQPQHF. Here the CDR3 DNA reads TGCGCCAGCAGCCAAGAGGGCGGGCTAAGGAATCAGCCCCAGCATTTT.

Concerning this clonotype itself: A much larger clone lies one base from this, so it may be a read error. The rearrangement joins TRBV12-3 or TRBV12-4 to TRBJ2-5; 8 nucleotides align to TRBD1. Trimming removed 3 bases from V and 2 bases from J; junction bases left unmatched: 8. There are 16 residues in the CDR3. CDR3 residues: CASSLRSGGVQETQYF. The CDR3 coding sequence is TGTGCCAGCAGTTTGCGGTCAGGGGGCGTTCAAGAGACCCAGTACTTC.

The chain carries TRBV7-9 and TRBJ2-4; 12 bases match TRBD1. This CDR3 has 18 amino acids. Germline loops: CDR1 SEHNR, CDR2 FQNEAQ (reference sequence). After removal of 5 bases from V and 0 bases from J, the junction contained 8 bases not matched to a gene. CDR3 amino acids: CASSVPGQGAIAKNIQYF. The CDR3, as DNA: TGTGCCAGCAGCGTACCGGGACAGGGGGCTATAGCCAAAAACATTCAGTACTTC.

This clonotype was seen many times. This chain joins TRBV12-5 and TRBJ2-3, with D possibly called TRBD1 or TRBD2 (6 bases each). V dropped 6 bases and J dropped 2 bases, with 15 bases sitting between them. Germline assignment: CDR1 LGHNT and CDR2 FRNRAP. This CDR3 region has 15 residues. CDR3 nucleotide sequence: TGTGCTAGTGGCCCGGGGGCCCCCGCCACAGATACGCAGTATTTT. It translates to CASGPGAPATDTQYF.

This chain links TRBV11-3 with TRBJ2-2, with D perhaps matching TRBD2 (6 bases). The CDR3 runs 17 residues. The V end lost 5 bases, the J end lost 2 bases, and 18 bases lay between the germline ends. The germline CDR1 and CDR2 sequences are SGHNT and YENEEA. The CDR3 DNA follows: TGTGCCAGCAGCCCCTCGGGCGGGACCCCAAACACCGGGGAGCTGTTTTTT. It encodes CASSPSGGTPNTGELFF.

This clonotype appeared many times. This CDR3 reads CASSLSRGYGYTF. CDR3 DNA: TGTGCCAGCAGTTTAAGCCGCGGCTATGGCTACACCTTC. The rearrangement links TRBV27 to TRBJ1-2; no reliable D call. The CDR3 is made up of 13 amino acids. V gave up 2 bases and J gave up 4 bases, with 8 bases separating them. Germline V gene data show CDR1 as MNHEY and CDR2 as SMNVEV (reference sequence).

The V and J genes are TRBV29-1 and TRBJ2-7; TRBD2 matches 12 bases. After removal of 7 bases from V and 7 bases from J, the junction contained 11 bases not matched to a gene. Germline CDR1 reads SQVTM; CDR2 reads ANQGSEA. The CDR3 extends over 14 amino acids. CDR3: CSAILAGGSEEQYF. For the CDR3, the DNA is TGCAGCGCGATACTAGCGGGAGGATCTGAAGAGCAGTACTTC.

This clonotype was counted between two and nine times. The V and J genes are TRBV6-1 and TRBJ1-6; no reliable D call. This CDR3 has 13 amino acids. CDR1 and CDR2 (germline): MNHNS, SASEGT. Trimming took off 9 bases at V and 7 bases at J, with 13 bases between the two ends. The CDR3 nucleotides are TGTGCCAGTCGTTGGACGGAAAATTCACCCCTCCACTTT. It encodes CASRWTENSPLHF.